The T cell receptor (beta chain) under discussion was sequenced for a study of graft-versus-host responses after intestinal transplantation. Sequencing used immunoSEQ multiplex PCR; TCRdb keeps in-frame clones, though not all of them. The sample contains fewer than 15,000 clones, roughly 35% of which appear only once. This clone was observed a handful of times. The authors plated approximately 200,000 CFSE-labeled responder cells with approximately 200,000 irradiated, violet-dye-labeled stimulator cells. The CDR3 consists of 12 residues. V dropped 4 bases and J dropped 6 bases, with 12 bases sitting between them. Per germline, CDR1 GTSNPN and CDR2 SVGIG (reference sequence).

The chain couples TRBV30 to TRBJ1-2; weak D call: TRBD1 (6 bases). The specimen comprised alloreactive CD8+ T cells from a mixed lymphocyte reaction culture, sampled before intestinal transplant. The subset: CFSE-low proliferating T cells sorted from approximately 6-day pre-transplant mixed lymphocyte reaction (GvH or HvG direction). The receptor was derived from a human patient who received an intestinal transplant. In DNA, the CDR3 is TGTGCCTGGAATATAGGGGGGGATGGCTACACCTTC. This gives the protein CAWNIGGDGYTF.